These 25 T cell receptor beta chains share one sample of origin, sequenced in a study of T cell repertoires in cytomegalovirus infection. Each CDR3 protein is one row after TCRdb ran MiXCR on the reads. The data show 380,000 or so distinct CDR3 sequences, with roughly 36% seen just once and 13% held by the top ten. No antigen has been assigned to these receptors. The starting material was cultured PBMCs, obtained from culture after CMV antigen stimulation. The receptors originated from a human donor in good health (CMV status not recorded). Some clones in this sample may be carry-over from other donors' samples.

V and J are TRBV19 and TRBJ1-1; tentative D call: TRBD1 (6 bases). Per the germline V gene, CDR1 is LNHDA and CDR2 is SQIVND (reference sequence). Trimming took 7 bases from V and 0 from J, leaving 12 bases between them. The CDR3 runs to 14 residues. CDR3 residues: CASTKDRMNTEAFF. In DNA form, the CDR3 reads TGTGCCAGTACCAAGGACAGAATGAACACTGAAGCTTTCTTT.

This chain joins TRBV19 and TRBJ2-2, with D maybe TRBD1 (5 bases). The V gene lost 3 bases and the J gene lost 5 bases, with 28 bases spanning the gap. The CDR3 is 20 amino acids. Germline V lookup: CDR1 LNHDA, CDR2 SQIVND (reference sequence). This CDR3 is CASSIRRTRQPYTGTGELFF. For the CDR3, the DNA is TGTGCCAGTAGTATTCGGCGGACCAGACAGCCGTACACCGGAACCGGGGAGCTGTTTTTT.

The CDR3 loop is CASSPGGAGALEQYF. CDR3 sequence (DNA): TGTGCCAGCAGCCCCGGTGGAGCGGGAGCTCTTGAGCAGTACTTC. The V and J genes are TRBV7-2 and TRBJ2-7; 8 bases fit TRBD2. Germline CDR1 and CDR2: SGHTA and FQGNSA. V lost 5 bases and J lost 7; bases outside the gene matches: 13. The CDR3 runs 15 residues.

The gene calls are TRBV27 and TRBJ2-3; 8 nucleotides agree with TRBD1. The CDR3 is 14 residues long. V lost 7 bases to trimming and J lost 5 bases; unmatched junction nucleotides: 8. Germline CDR1 is MNHEY and CDR2 is SMNVEV (reference sequence). The DNA for the CDR3 is TGTGCCAGCACCTGGGGCAGGGGGCAAGATACGCAGTATTTT. It specifies CASTWGRGQDTQYF.

A few counts support this clonotype. The J gene is TRBJ1-6, the V gene TRBV5-1, with TRBD1 identical over 8 bases. CDR3 length equals 15 residues. The V gene's germline CDR1 is SGHRS and CDR2 YFSETQ. V shed 1 base and J 7 bases; nucleotides not matched to a gene: 4. This CDR3 reads CASSLSQGANSPLHF. CDR3 in DNA: TGCGCCAGCAGCTTGTCCCAGGGGGCGAATTCACCCCTCCACTTT.

The V call is TRBV7-2, the J call TRBJ1-1; D call uncertain. V lost 4 bases and J lost 4, with 16 bases in between. This CDR3 has 15 amino acids. Germline V gene data show CDR1 as SGHTA and CDR2 as FQGNSA. CDR3: CASSSRRGGGTEAFF. DNA of the CDR3: TGTGCCAGCAGCTCGCGGCGGGGTGGTGGCACTGAAGCTTTCTTT.

There are many counts of this clonotype. This sequence joins TRBV7-8 and TRBJ2-1, with 9 bases fitting TRBD2. The V gene's germline CDR1 is SGHVS and CDR2 FQNEAQ. V was pared by 1 base and J by 4 bases, with 5 bases of the junction left unmatched. The CDR3 is made up of 16 amino acids. CDR3 DNA: TGTGCCAGCAGCTTAGAGGGTAGCGGGAGTTACAATGAGCAGTTCTTC. This codes for CASSLEGSGSYNEQFF.

This clonotype was found a few times. This chain joins TRBV10-2 and TRBJ2-7; D ambiguous. Trimming took 0 bases from V and 3 from J, leaving 0 bases between them. This CDR3 contains 11 residues. The germline gives CDR1 WSHSY, CDR2 SAAADI. The CDR3 sequence is CASSESYEQYV. CDR3 nucleotide sequence: TGCGCCAGCAGTGAGTCCTACGAGCAGTACGTC.

The chain has TRBV28 and TRBJ1-5, with TRBD1 matching 8 bases. CDR1 and CDR2 (germline): MDHEN, SYDVKM. J gave up 9 bases and V 4 bases, and 8 bases lay outside the gene matches. This CDR3 contains 14 residues. CDR3 amino acids: CASSSPGGNGPQHF. As DNA, the CDR3 is TGTGCCAGCAGTTCTCCAGGGGGCAATGGGCCCCAGCATTTT.

The gene calls are TRBV30 and TRBJ1-2; possibly TRBD1 for D (5 bases). The CDR3 has 13 residues. Germline V gene data show CDR1 as GTSNPN and CDR2 as SVGIG (reference sequence). V shed 8 bases and J shed 0 bases, with 13 bases lying between them. CDR3 in amino acids: CAGYRKANYGYTF. The CDR3 DNA reads TGTGCCGGCTACAGGAAAGCTAACTATGGCTACACCTTC.

A word on this clonotype: One base away lies a much larger clone, so this may be a sequencing read error. The V gene is TRBV28, the J gene TRBJ2-7; D is perhaps TRBD2 (6 bases). The CDR3 spans 12 residues. The germline V gene has CDR1 MDHEN and CDR2 SYDVKM. The CDR3: CGTARGNIEQYF. CDR3 nucleotide sequence: TGTGGGACGGCGCGGGGAAACATCGAGCAGTACTTC.

This clonotype was seen at least ten times. This sequence joins TRBV7-6 and TRBJ1-1, with TRBD1 as a possible D gene (6 bases). The V end lost 1 base, the J end lost 2 bases, and 17 bases lay between the germline ends. CDR3 length equals 17 residues. The germline V gene encodes CDR1 SGHVS and CDR2 FNYEAQ. Here the CDR3 reads CASSLGDWGAVNTEAFF. CDR3 DNA: TGTGCCAGCAGCTTAGGGGATTGGGGGGCCGTAAACACTGAAGCTTTCTTT.

This clonotype was counted between two and nine times. The chain recombines TRBV7-2 with TRBJ1-1; possible D gene TRBD1, 5 bases. The CDR3 loop spans 14 amino acids. Germline assignment: CDR1 SGHTA and CDR2 FQGNSA. Deletions cut 5 bases from V and 5 bases from J, with 15 bases between. CDR3 loop: CASSPREGITEAFF. The CDR3 DNA reads TGTGCCAGCAGCCCCCGGGAGGGGATAACTGAAGCTTTCTTT.

The chain links TRBV11-3 to TRBJ2-3; 9 bases fit TRBD2. The CDR3 is made up of 15 amino acids. From germline, CDR1 is SGHNT and CDR2 YENEEA. V lost 5 bases and J lost 3; bases outside the gene matches: 6. This CDR3 reads CASSPPGLATDTQYF. CDR3 nucleotide sequence: TGTGCCAGCAGCCCCCCGGGACTAGCAACAGATACGCAGTATTTT.

The chain employs TRBV11-2 and TRBJ2-3, with 7 bases identical to TRBD2. The trim removed 5 bases at V and 5 bases at J, leaving 16 bases unmatched. The CDR3 runs to 17 residues. Germline CDR1 SGHAT, CDR2 FQNNGV. This CDR3 is CASSPPAERGGGDTQYF. The CDR3 DNA reads TGTGCCAGCAGCCCCCCGGCGGAGCGGGGCGGGGGAGATACGCAGTATTTT.

The chain joins TRBV25-1 to TRBJ1-2; D is perhaps TRBD1 (5 bases). V was trimmed by 7 bases and J by 6 bases, leaving 12 bases between them. The CDR3 runs 12 residues. Germline-derived CDR1 and CDR2 are MGHDK and SYGVNS. The CDR3: CASKLGRDGYTF. DNA of the CDR3: TGTGCCAGCAAATTGGGACGAGATGGCTACACCTTC.

The genes are TRBV27 and TRBJ2-3; TRBD2 aligns across 11 bases. After removal of 5 bases from V and 7 bases from J, the junction contained 23 bases not matched to a gene. Germline V gives CDR1 MNHEY, CDR2 SMNVEV (reference sequence). The CDR3 contains 20 residues. The CDR3 nucleotides are TGTGCCAGCAGTCCCATACTACTCCCACGACTAGCGGGATTAGGGTATACGCAGTATTTT. Its protein is CASSPILLPRLAGLGYTQYF.

The chain employs TRBV4-3 and TRBJ1-4, with 8 bases lining up with TRBD1. The CDR3 has 16 residues. In germline, CDR1 is LGHNA, CDR2 YSLEER. The junction had 7 bases not matched to a gene; V was cut back by 1 base and J by 6 bases. The CDR3 region has the DNA TGCGCCAGCAGCCAAGCGACGACAGGGGAGTATGAAAAACTGTTTTTT. As protein: CASSQATTGEYEKLFF.

This clonotype was picked up a small number of times. The chain couples TRBV10-2 to TRBJ2-6; 8 nucleotides agree with TRBD1. The CDR3 totals 15 residues. Germline trimming cut 2 bases from V and 11 bases from J; bases unmatched to any gene: 8. Germline CDR1 and CDR2: WSHSY and SAAADI. CDR3 protein: CASSEVPGTGDVLTF. DNA of the CDR3: TGCGCCAGCAGTGAGGTACCAGGGACAGGTGACGTCCTGACTTTC.

The chain uses TRBV4-3 and TRBJ1-2; D remains unclear. The CDR3 loop spans 16 amino acids. Germline values: CDR1 LGHNA, CDR2 YSLEER. V shed 1 base and J shed 3 bases, with 15 bases lying between them. CDR3: CASSQATTRVDYGYTF. As DNA, the CDR3 is TGCGCCAGCAGCCAAGCTACGACTAGAGTGGACTATGGCTACACCTTC.

The J gene is TRBJ1-5, the V gene TRBV20-1; D possibly corresponds to TRBD1 (6 bases). Germline CDR1 DFQATT, CDR2 SNEGSKA (reference sequence). There are 15 residues in the CDR3. V was cut by 0 bases and J by 6 bases, with 15 bases left in between. The CDR3 nucleotides read TGCAGTGCTAGAGACAGGGGACGGGTAGCTCAGCCCCAGCATTTT. Protein sequence: CSARDRGRVAQPQHF.

This chain connects TRBV12-3 or TRBV12-4 to TRBJ1-1; a weak D match, TRBD1 (5 bases). This CDR3 contains 16 residues. V lost 1 base to trimming and J lost 2 bases, with 14 bases between them. The CDR3 nucleotides read TGTGCCAGCAGTTTAGAGGCAGGGAGTGACAACACTGAAGCTTTCTTT. Its protein product is CASSLEAGSDNTEAFF.

The rearrangement links TRBV20-1 to TRBJ1-4; tentatively, D is TRBD1 (6 bases). Deletions cut 0 bases from V and 8 bases from J, with 16 bases between. The CDR3 covers 15 residues. CDR1 DFQATT and CDR2 SNEGSKA come from the germline V gene (reference sequence). CDR3 DNA: TGCAGTGCTAGAGATTCGGGCAGGGGAACGGAAAAACTGTTTTTT. Its translation is CSARDSGRGTEKLFF.

This clonotype was counted only a few times. The chain couples TRBV7-2 to TRBJ1-5; no definite D call. V was shortened by 5 bases and J by 9 bases, with 14 bases between the two germline ends. The CDR3 loop spans 13 amino acids. CDR1 and CDR2 (germline): SGHTA, FQGNSA. The CDR3 sequence is CASSKDNGGPQHF. The CDR3 coding sequence is TGTGCCAGCAGCAAAGACAACGGAGGGCCCCAGCATTTT. Together with reference TRBV7-2 and TRBJ1-5, the CDR3 gives the full variable domain: GAGVSQSPSNKVTEKGKDVELRCDPISGHTALYWYRQSLGQGLEFLIYFQGNSAPDKSGLPSDRFSAERTGGSVSTLTIQRTQQEDSAVYLCASSKDNGGPQHFGDGTRLSIL.

This clonotype was recorded a few times. The chain uses TRBV12-3 or TRBV12-4 and TRBJ2-3; no firm D call. The CDR3 covers 13 residues. Trimming left V 5 bases short and J 3 bases short, with 9 bases between. DNA of the CDR3: TGTGCCAGCAGTGCCCAACTGACAGATACGCAGTATTTT. Its protein is CASSAQLTDTQYF.